This entry features one T cell receptor (beta chain) sequence. The antigen remains undetermined. The data were obtained in a study of T cell clonotyping in hematopoietic cell transplantation. Some clones are missing from TCRdb's copy, which holds only in-frame ones; the method was immunoSEQ multiplex PCR. The sample has thousands of clones; 60% to 80% are singletons. Broader study findings: Few recipient clonotypes overlapped donors; over 95% were de novo at given depth. Higher Inverse Simpson Index values in graft donor and pretransplant recipient predicted broader posttransplant TCR diversity.

This CDR3 region has 12 residues. Germline CDR1 is SGDLS and CDR2 is YYNGEE. Trimming removed 0 bases at V and 8 bases at J, with 7 bases between. The chain recombines TRBV9 with TRBJ2-3; perhaps TRBD1 as D (5 bases). The sequence came from a male patient aged 40-50 years who had an allogeneic stem cell transplant from a related donor, so the T cells may come from the graft donor. Some clones in this sample may be carry-over from other donors' samples. The source was PBMCs, collected 180 days after allogeneic stem cell transplant. In DNA form, the CDR3 reads TGTGCCAGCAGCGTAGCTAGGGGTACGCAGTATTTT. It codes for CASSVARGTQYF.